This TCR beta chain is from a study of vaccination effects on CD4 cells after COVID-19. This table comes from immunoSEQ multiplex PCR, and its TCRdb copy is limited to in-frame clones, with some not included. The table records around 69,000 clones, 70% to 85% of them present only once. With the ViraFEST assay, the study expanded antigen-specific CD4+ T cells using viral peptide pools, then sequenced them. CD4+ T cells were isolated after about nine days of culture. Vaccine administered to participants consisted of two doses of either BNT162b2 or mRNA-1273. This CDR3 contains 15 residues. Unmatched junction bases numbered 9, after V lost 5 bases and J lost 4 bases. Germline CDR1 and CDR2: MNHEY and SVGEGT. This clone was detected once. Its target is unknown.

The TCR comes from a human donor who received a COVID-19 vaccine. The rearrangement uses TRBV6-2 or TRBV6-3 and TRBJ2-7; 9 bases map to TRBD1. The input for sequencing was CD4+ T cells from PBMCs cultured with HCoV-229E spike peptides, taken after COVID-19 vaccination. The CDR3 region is CASSTVGQGEYEQYV. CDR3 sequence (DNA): TGTGCCAGCAGTACGGTGGGACAGGGAGAATACGAGCAGTACGTC.